This T cell receptor (beta chain) appears in the sequencing data of a study of shared clonotypes between healthy human individuals (dated by TCRdb to 2020 to 2021). About the full investigation: The cohort included a few men and a couple of women between 18 and 49 years of age. For each donor, CD4 naive and CD4 memory were each run on three plates, CD8 naive on two plates, and CD8 memory on one plate. To estimate repertoire size and how much clonotype sharing occurs between individuals, the study deeply sequenced the blood TCR repertoires of about five healthy adults. Different laboratories and diverse techniques were used to prepare libraries and sequence TCR repertoires, to increase sequencing depth and limit assay-specific biases. Each donor's leukapheresis produced roughly between roughly 0.85 and 10 billion PBMCs.

Donors were healthy HIV-negative adults with no recently reported acute infections or vaccinations. Every donor was a Caucasian adult living in Nashville, Tennessee, USA. CD4+ T cells were enriched by magnetic negative selection; naive cells were then positively selected on CD45RA, and the negative fraction formed the memory subset. After blood collection by leukapheresis, PBMCs were isolated using Ficoll-Histopaque density gradient centrifugation and then cryopreserved in the vapor phase of liquid nitrogen. Purity and quantity of every magnetically sorted T cell population were checked by analytical flow cytometry. Genomic DNA was isolated from each sorted fraction and quantified by UV absorbance on a Nanodrop 2000c. The sample holds one count of this clone. What antigen it recognizes has not been identified. Base qualities were left out, and no much larger clone turns up one base away. Other DNA sequences in this specimen translate into the identical CDR3.

The investigation overall reported the following: The small number of donors limited the genetic and exposure-history diversity represented. Only blood was sampled, and tissue TCR repertoires likely differ from those in blood. Incomplete sequencing was indicated by rarefaction of sorted-subset datasets, despite the large sequencing depth. Higher generation probabilities were observed for clonotypes shared by all four sorted-subset donors than for non-shared clonotypes. Roughly 5.2% of naive CD4, 3% to 4% of naive CD8, roughly 2.5% of memory CD4, and approximately 0.4% of memory CD8 clonotypes were shared across several donors. Naive subsets generally had larger estimated clonotype richness than memory subsets. Pairwise subsampling indicated that sequencing depth was expected to affect the degree of clonotype sharing among donors.

Using the deep immunoSEQ assay, multiplex PCR amplified TCR CDR3 regions from genomic DNA. Extracted genomic DNA from each cell subset was distributed evenly across all wells of several immunoSEQ 96-well plates, and each plate was treated as a replicate. For sorted subsets, 200 ng of genomic DNA, equivalent to around 30,000 T cell genomes, went into each replicate PCR. The purified libraries were quantified using a Qubit 3.0 fluorometer, sized with a Bioanalyzer 2100, and then quantified again using the KAPA Library Quantification kit. Every immunoSEQ 96-well plate was sequenced on a dedicated single-read 150-cycle Illumina NextSeq 550 flow cell. For the original study's pipeline: The immunoSEQ output contained only junctional sequences without quality scores, so filtering could not match that applied to full-length reads. Sequences were annotated with PyIR, a Python wrapper for IgBLAST v1.9, and V/J genes and CDR3 were assigned using IMGT germline references. Reads were filtered out if the reads had weak V/J assignments (E-value above 1e-6), no CDR3, stop codons, out-of-frame junctions, or ambiguous translated residues. A V3J clonotype was defined by an identical inferred V gene, J gene, and CDR3 amino acid sequence. Percentage overlap between repertoires was computed as shared unique clonotypes divided by the size of the smaller repertoire. Richness of each repertoire was evaluated using RTK rarefaction, the Chao1 estimator, and Recon v2.1 estimates of unobserved clonotypes. For all TCRbeta clonotypes obtained by the gDNA method from a few donors, generation probabilities were computed with OLGA. The clones in this table, taken by TCRdb from immuneACCESS, are in-frame only. Not every clone is retained; where verified, under half of the shortfall comes from an unresolved V gene, and the cause of the rest is unknown. V and J calls and clone size are those listed in that table; D and trimming were worked out from the DNA. The sample table shows 2,500,000 or so clones, and just under 95% are seen once. Around 0.38% of the sample rests with the top ten.

Reading from cysteine to phenylalanine, the CDR3 counts 14 amino acids. Only CDR3 DNA is held: 42 bases, read in frame from base 1. Cut back by 0 bases and 0 bases, the V and J ends lie 3 bases apart. Via the germline V gene (reference sequence), CDR1 is SGHNT and CDR2 YYREEE. Sequenced input: naive CD4+ T cells from PBMCs. The cell subset or site label of this sample denotes: CD45RA+ positively selected. Recombination connected TRBV5-4 to TRBJ2-2, with no reliable assignment of the D segment. This receptor was identified in a young man in good health. Some clones in this sample may be carry-over from other donors' samples. The DNA is TGTGCCAGCAGCTTGGGGTCGAACACCGGGGAGCTGTTTTTT. This translates into CASSLGSNTGELFF.